This T cell receptor beta chain was sequenced for a study of radiation and T cells in renal cell carcinoma. Sample time point: blood 4 weeks post-SBRT, at nephrectomy. As to treatment: 15 Gy SBRT to primary tumor, nephrectomy 4 weeks later. Nephrectomy followed 15 Gy stereotactic body radiation by 4 weeks. The patient's renal cell carcinoma had clear cell pathology. A remark on this clone: The target antigen is unknown.

Study-wide points: In blood, top tumor clones expanded by 2 weeks, shrinking by 4. Without pretreatment biopsies, baseline tumor clonotype presence was undetermined.

TCRdb's table, derived via immunoSEQ multiplex PCR, lists solely in-frame clones and lacks some. The sample has roughly 92,000 clones; roughly 82% are singletons. The receptor's source is a man aged 55 to 69 with renal cell carcinoma. Specimen: blood, collected from a patient whose treatment included radiotherapy and nephrectomy.

CDR3 sequence reads: CASSPGTVGLYEQYF. In DNA form, the CDR3 reads TGTGCCAGCAGCCCTGGGACAGTCGGACTCTACGAGCAGTACTTC. This sequence joins TRBV28 and TRBJ2-7, with 7 nucleotides matching TRBD1. The V segment lost 6 bases and the J segment 3 bases; nucleotides outside the gene matches: 11. The CDR3 runs to 15 residues. Germline CDR1 MDHEN, CDR2 SYDVKM.